The clone carrying this T cell receptor beta chain has a single count. Germline assignment: CDR1 LGHNA and CDR2 YNFKEQ. The CDR3 is made up of 17 amino acids. V trimming: 5 bases; J trimming: 2 bases; junction bases outside the gene matches: 13. The sample originates from a study of blood T cell repertoires in COVID-19. Background on the study: Spain, Italy and the United States supplied samples that represented acute and convalescent COVID-19. The cDNA or gDNA used as material had been derived from T cells, B-cell-depleted T cells, or PBMCs.

The table came from immunoSEQ multiplex PCR; TCRdb's copy has only in-frame clones and leaves some out. The profile covers about 99,000 clones, with about 91% appearing a single time and approximately 5.5% taken by the ten largest. The specimen was peripheral blood. This TCR derives from a human donor in a cohort sampled during active COVID-19. The chain employs TRBV4-2 and TRBJ2-7; 9 nucleotides agree with TRBD1. In DNA form, the CDR3 reads TGTGCCAGCAGCGGGGAGTTGAAAAGACAGGGGGCCTACGAGCAGTACTTC. Translation: CASSGELKRQGAYEQYF.